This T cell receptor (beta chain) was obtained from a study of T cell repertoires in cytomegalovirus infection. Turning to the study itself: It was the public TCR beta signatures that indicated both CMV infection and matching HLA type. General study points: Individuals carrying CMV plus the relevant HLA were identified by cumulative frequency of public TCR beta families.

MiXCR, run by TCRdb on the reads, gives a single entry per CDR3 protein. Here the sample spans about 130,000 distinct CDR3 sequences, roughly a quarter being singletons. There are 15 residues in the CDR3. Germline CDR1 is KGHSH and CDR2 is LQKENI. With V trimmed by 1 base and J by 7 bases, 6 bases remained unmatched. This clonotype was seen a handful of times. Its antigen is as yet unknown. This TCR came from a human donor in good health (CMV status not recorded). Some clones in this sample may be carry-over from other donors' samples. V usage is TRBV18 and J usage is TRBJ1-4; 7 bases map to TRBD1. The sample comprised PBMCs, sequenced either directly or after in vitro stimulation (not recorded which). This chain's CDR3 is CASSPLTGRGEKLFF. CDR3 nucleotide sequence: TGTGCCAGCTCACCACTGACAGGGCGCGGTGAAAAACTGTTTTTT.